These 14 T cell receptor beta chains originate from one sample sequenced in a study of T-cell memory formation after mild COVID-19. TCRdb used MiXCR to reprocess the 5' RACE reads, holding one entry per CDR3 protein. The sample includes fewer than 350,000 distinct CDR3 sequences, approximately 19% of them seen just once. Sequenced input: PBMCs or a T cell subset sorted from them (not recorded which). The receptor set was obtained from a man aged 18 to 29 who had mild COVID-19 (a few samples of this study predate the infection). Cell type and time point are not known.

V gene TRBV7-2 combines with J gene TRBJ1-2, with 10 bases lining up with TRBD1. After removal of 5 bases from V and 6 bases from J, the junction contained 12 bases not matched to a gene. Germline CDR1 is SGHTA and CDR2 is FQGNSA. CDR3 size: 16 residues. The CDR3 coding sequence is TGTGCCAGCAGCCCGAGGGGACAGGGGAATTCAAATGGCTACACCTTC. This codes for CASSPRGQGNSNGYTF. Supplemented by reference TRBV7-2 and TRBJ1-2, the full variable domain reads GAGVSQSPSNKVTEKGKDVELRCDPISGHTALYWYRQSLGQGLEFLIYFQGNSAPDKSGLPSDRFSAERTGGSVSTLTIQRTQQEDSAVYLCASSPRGQGNSNGYTFGSGTRLTVV.

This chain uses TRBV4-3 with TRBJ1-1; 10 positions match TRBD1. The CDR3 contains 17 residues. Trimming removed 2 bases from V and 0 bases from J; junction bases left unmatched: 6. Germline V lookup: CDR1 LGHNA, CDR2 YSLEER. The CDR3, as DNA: TGCGCCAGCAGCCAATCGACAGGGGGCTACTTGAACACTGAAGCTTTCTTT. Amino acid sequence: CASSQSTGGYLNTEAFF.

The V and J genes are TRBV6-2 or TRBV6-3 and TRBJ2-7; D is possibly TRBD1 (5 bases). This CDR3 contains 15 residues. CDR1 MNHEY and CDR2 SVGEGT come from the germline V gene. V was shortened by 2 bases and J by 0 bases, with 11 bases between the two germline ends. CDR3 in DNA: TGTGCCAGCAGTTACCAGGGTCGAGGCTCCTACGAGCAGTACGTC. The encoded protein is CASSYQGRGSYEQYV.

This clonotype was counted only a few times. The CDR3 DNA follows: TGTGCCAGCTCACCTAACAGGGGGAGGAATGAGCAGTTCTTC. This codes for CASSPNRGRNEQFF. The chain carries TRBV18 and TRBJ2-1; 8 nucleotides align to TRBD1. The CDR3 is made up of 14 amino acids. The germline CDR1 and CDR2 sequences are KGHSH and LQKENI. Losses at the gene ends were 3 bases for V and 7 bases for J; bases not matched to a gene: 5.

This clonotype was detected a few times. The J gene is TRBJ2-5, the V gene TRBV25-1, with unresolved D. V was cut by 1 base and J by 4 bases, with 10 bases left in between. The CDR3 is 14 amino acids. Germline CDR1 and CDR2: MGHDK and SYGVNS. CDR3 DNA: TGTGCCAGCAGTGAATCGGGCAGATCAGAGACCCAGTACTTC. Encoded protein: CASSESGRSETQYF.

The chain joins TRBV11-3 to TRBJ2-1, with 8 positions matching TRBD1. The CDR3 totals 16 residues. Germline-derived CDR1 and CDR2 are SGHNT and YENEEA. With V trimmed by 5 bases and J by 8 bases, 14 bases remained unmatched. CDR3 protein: CASSPRGTGNRDEQFF. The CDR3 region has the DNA TGTGCCAGCAGCCCTCGCGGGACAGGAAACCGGGATGAGCAGTTCTTC.

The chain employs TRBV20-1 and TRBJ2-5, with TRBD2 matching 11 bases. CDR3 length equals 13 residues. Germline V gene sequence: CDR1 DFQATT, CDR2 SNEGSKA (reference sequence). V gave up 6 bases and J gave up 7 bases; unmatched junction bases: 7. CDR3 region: CSARTSGPGTQYF. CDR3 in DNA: TGCAGTGCACGGACTAGCGGGCCGGGGACCCAGTACTTC.

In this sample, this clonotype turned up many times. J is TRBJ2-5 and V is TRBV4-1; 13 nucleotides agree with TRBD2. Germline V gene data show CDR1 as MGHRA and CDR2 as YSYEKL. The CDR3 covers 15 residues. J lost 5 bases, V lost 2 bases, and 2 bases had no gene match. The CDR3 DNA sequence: TGCGCCAGCAGCCAATCGACTAGCGGGGGGGAGACCCAGTACTTC. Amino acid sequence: CASSQSTSGGETQYF.

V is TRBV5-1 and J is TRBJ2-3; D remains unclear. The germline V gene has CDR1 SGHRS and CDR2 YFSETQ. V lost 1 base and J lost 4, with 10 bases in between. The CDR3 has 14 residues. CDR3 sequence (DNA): TGCGCCAGCAGCTTGATGCCGGGCTCAGATACGCAGTATTTT. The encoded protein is CASSLMPGSDTQYF.

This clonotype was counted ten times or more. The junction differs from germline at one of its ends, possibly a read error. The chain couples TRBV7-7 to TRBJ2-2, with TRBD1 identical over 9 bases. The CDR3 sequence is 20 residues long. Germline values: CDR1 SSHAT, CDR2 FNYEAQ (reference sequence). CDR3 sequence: CASSQKPRNYRGPGTGELFF. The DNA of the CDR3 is TGTGCTAGCAGCCAGAAACCCCGAAACTACAGGGGGCCGGGCACCGGGGAGCTGTTTTTT. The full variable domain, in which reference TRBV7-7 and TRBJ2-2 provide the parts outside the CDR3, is GAGVSQSPRYKVTKRGQDVTLRCDPISSHATLYWYQQALGQGPEFLTYFNYEAQPDKSGLPSDRFSAERPEGSISTLTIQRTEQRDSAMYRCASSQKPRNYRGPGTGELFFGEGSRLTVL.

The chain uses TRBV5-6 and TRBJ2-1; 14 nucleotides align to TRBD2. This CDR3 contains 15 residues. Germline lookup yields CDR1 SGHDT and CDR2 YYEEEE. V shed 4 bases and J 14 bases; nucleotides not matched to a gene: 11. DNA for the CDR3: TGTGCCAGCAGCCCGGGACTAGCGGGGGCCGCTCTAAAGTTCTTC. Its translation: CASSPGLAGAALKFF.

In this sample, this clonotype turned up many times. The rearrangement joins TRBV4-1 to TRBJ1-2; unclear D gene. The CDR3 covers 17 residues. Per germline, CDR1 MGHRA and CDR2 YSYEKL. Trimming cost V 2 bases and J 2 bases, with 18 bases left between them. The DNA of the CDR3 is TGCGCCAGCAGCCAATTTCGTAGGGATACCCGCAACTATGGCTACACCTTC. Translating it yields CASSQFRRDTRNYGYTF.

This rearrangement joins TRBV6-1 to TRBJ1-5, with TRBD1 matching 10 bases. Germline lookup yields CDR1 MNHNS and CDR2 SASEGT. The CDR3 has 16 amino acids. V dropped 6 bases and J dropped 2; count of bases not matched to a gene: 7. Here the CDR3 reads CASSGQGVIGNQPQHF. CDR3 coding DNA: TGTGCCAGCAGCGGACAGGGGGTGATTGGCAATCAGCCCCAGCATTTT.

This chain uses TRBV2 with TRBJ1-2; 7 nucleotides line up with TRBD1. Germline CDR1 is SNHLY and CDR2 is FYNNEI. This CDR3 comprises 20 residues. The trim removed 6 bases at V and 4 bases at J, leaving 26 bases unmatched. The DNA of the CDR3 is TGTGCCAGCAGCGTCCAGGGACAGACGGCCGTGAGCAGGCTTTTCTATGGCTACACCTTC. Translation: CASSVQGQTAVSRLFYGYTF.